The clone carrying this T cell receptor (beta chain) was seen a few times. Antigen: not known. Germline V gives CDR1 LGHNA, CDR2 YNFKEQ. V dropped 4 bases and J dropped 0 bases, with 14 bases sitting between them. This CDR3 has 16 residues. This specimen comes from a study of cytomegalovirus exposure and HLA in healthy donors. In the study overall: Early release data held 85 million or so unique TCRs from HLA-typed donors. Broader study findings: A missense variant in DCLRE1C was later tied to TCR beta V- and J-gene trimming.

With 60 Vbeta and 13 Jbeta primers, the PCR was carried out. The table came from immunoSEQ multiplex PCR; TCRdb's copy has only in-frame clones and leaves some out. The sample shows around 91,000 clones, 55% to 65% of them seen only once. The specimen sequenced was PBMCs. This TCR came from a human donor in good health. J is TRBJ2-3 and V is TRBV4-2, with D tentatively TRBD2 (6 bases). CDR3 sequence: CASSLGGRTSTDTQYF. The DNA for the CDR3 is TGTGCCAGCAGCCTTGGGGGGAGGACTAGCACAGATACGCAGTATTTT.